This TCR beta chain was profiled in a study of cytomegalovirus exposure and HLA in healthy donors. The study ran its PCR with 60 Vbeta and 13 Jbeta primers. Using immunoSEQ multiplex PCR, the repertoire was profiled, and TCRdb retains in-frame clones only, with some absent. The clone table shows 100,000 to 150,000 clones, with the ten largest holding more than 1%. The clonotype comes from a man between 18 and 29 years old in good health and CMV-seronegative. Sequencing used PBMCs.

Here the CDR3 DNA reads TGCGCCAGCAGCTTGGCCCTAGCGGGAGGGCCCGACGAGCAGTACTTC. It encodes CASSLALAGGPDEQYF. This chain links TRBV5-1 with TRBJ2-7; TRBD2 matches 12 bases. This CDR3 contains 16 residues. Germline CDR1 reads SGHRS; CDR2 reads YFSETQ. Trimming took 0 bases from V and 5 from J; bases not matched to a gene: 6.